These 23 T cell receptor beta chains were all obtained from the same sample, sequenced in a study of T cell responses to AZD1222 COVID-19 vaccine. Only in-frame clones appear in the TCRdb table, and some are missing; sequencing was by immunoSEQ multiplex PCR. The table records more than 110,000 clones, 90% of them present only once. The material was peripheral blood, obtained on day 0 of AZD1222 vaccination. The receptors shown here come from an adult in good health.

The CDR3 DNA reads TGTGCCAGCATTAAACTAGCGGGAGGGCCGAGGTTGACAGATACGCAGTATTTT. This encodes CASIKLAGGPRLTDTQYF. The V call is TRBV2, the J call TRBJ2-3; TRBD2 aligns across 13 bases. J lost 3 bases, V lost 7 bases, and 13 bases had no gene match. The CDR3 consists of 18 residues. Per the germline V gene, CDR1 is SNHLY and CDR2 is FYNNEI.

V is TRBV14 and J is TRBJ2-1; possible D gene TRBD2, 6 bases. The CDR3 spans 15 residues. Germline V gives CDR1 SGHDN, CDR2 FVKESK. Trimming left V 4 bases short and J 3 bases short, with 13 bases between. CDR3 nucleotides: TGTGCCAGCAGCCCCTGGGGGGAGTTCTACAATGAGCAGTTCTTC. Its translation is CASSPWGEFYNEQFF. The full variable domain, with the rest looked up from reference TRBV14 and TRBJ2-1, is EAGVTQFPSHSVIEKGQTVTLRCDPISGHDNLYWYRRVMGKEIKFLLHFVKESKQDESGMPNNRFLAERTGGTYSTLKVQPAELEDSGVYFCASSPWGEFYNEQFFGPGTRLTVL.

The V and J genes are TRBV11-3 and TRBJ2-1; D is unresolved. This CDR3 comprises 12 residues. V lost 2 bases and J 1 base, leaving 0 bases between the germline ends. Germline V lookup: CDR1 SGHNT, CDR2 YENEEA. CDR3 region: CASSLSYNEQFF. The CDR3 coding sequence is TGTGCCAGCAGCTTATCCTACAATGAGCAGTTCTTC. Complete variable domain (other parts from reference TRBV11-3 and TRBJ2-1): EAGVVQSPRYKIIEKKQPVAFWCNPISGHNTLYWYLQNLGQGPELLIRYENEEAVDDSQLPKDRFSAERLKGVDSTLKIQPAELGDSAVYLCASSLSYNEQFFGPGTRLTVL.

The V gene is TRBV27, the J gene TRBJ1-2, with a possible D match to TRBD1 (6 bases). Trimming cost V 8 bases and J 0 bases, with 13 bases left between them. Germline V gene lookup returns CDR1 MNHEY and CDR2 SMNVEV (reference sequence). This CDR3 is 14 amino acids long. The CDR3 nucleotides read TGTGCCAGCGGAGGGGGGCTGGCTAACTATGGCTACACCTTC. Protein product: CASGGGLANYGYTF.

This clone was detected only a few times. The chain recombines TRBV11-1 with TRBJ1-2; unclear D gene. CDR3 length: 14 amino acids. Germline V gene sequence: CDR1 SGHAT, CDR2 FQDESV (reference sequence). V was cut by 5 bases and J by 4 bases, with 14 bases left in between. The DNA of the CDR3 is TGTGCCAGCAGCGGGCTTACCGGAGTCTATGGCTACACCTTC. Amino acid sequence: CASSGLTGVYGYTF.

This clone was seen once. In DNA form, the CDR3 reads TGTGCCAGCAGTCATAATGCAGGGGACATTCAGTACTTC. This sequence encodes CASSHNAGDIQYF. The rearrangement uses TRBV7-9 and TRBJ2-4; a weak D match, TRBD1 (6 bases). V was shortened by 6 bases and J by 8 bases, with 14 bases between the two germline ends. The CDR3 sequence is 13 residues long. The germline CDR1 and CDR2 sequences are SEHNR and FQNEAQ (reference sequence). Complete variable domain (other parts from reference TRBV7-9 and TRBJ2-4): DTGVSQNPRHKITKRGQNVTFRCDPISEHNRLYWYRQTLGQGPEFLTYFQNEAQLEKSRLLSDRFSAERPKGSFSTLEIQRTEQGDSAMYLCASSHNAGDIQYFGAGTRLSVL.

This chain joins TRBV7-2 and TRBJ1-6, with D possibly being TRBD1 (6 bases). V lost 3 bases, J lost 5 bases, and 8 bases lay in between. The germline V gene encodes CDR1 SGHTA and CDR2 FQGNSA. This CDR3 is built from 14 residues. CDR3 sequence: CASSLGHDNSPLHF. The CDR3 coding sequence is TGTGCCAGCAGCTTGGGACATGATAATTCACCCCTCCACTTT.

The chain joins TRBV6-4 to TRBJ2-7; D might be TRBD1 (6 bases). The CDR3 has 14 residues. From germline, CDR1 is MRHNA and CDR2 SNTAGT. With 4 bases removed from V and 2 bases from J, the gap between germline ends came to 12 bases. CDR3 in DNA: TGTGCCAGCAGTGTCGAGACAGGTCCCTACGAGCAGTACTTC. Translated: CASSVETGPYEQYF.

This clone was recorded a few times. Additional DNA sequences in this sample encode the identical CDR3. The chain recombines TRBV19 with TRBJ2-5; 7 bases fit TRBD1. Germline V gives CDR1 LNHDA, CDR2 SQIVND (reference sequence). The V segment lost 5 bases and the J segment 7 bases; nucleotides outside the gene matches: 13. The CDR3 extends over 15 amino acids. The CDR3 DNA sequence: TGTGCCAGTAGTTTCTCCGCAGGGGGTCGGGGGACCCAGTACTTC. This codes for CASSFSAGGRGTQYF.

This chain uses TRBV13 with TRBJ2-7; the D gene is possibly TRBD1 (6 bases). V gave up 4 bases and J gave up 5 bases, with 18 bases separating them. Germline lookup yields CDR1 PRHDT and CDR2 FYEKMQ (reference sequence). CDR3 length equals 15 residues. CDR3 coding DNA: TGTGCCAGCAGCTCAAACCTAGGACAGATAGACGAGCAGTACTTC. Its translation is CASSSNLGQIDEQYF.

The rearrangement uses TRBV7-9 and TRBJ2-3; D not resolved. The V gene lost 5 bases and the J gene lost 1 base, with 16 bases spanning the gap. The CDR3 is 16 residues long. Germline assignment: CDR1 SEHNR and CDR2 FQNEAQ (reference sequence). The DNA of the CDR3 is TGTGCCAGCAGCAGCCCCTGGACGGTCCGCACAGATACGCAGTATTTT. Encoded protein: CASSSPWTVRTDTQYF.

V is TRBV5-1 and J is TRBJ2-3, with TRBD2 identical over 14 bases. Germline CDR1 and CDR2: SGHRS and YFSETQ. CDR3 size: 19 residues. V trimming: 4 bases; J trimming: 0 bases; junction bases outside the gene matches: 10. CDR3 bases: TGCGCCAGCAGCGGAACCGGGACTAGCGGGAGATCTAGCACAGATACGCAGTATTTT. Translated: CASSGTGTSGRSSTDTQYF. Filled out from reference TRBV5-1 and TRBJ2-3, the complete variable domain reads KAGVTQTPRYLIKTRGQQVTLSCSPISGHRSVSWYQQTPGQGLQFLFEYFSETQRNKGNFPGRFSGRQFSNSRSEMNVSTLELGDSALYLCASSGTGTSGRSSTDTQYFGPGTRLTVL.

The CDR3 nucleotides read TGTGCCAGCAGCCAAGATCGGAGGCGGACTAGCGGGAGGCCCTCAGATGAGCAGTTCTTC. Its protein is CASSQDRRRTSGRPSDEQFF. This rearrangement joins TRBV3-1 (or the pseudogene TRBV3-2) to TRBJ2-1; 14 bases map to TRBD2. The CDR3 contains 20 residues. Germline-derived CDR1 and CDR2 are LGHDT and YNNKEL (reference sequence). V lost 0 bases and J lost 8; bases outside the gene matches: 15.

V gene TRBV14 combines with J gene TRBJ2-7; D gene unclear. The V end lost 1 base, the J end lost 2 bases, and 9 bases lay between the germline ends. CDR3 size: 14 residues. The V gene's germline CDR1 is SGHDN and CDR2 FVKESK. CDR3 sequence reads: CASSQVTFAYEQYF. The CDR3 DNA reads TGTGCCAGCAGCCAAGTTACGTTCGCCTACGAGCAGTACTTC.

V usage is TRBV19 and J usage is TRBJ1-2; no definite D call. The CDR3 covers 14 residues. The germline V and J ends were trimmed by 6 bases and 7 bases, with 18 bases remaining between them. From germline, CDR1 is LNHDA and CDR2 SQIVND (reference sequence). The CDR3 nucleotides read TGTGCCAGTAGGGTAACTGGGCCCACTTTTGGCTACACCTTC. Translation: CASRVTGPTFGYTF. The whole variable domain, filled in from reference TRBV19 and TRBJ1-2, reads DGGITQSPKYLFRKEGQNVTLSCEQNLNHDAMYWYRQDPGQGLRLIYYSQIVNDFQKGDIAEGYSVSREKKESFPLTVTSAQKNPTAFYLCASRVTGPTFGYTFGSGTRLTVV.

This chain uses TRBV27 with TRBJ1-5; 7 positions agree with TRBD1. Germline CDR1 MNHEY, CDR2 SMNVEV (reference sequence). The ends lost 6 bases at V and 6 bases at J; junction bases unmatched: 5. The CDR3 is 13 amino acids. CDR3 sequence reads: CASSRGFSQPQHF. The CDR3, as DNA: TGTGCCAGCAGCAGGGGGTTTAGTCAGCCCCAGCATTTT.

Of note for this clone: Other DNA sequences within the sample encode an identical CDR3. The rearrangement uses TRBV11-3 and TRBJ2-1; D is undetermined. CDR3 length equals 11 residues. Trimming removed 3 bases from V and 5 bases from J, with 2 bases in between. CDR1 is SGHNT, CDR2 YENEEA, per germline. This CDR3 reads CASSLDNEQFF. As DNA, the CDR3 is TGTGCCAGCAGCTTGGACAATGAGCAGTTCTTC.

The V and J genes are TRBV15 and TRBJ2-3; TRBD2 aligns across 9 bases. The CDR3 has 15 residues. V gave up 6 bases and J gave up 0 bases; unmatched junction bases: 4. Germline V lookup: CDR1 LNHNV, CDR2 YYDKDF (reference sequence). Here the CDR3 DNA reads TGTGCCACCAGGAGCGGGGGGCCGAGCACAGATACGCAGTATTTT. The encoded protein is CATRSGGPSTDTQYF. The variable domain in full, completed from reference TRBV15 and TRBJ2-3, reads DAMVIQNPRYQVTQFGKPVTLSCSQTLNHNVMYWYQQKSSQAPKLLFHYYDKDFNNEADTPDNFQSRRPNTSFCFLDIRSPGLGDTAMYLCATRSGGPSTDTQYFGPGTRLTVL.

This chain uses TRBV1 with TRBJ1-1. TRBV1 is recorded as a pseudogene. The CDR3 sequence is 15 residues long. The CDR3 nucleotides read TGCACCAGCAGCCAAGCCGGGGCGGCGAACACTGAAGCTTTCTTT. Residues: CTSSQAGAANTEAFF.

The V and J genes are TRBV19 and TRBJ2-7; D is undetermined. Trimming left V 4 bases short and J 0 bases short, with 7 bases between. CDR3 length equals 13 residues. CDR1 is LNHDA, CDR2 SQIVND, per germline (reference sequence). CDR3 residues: CASSKGSSYEQYF. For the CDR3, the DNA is TGTGCCAGTAGTAAGGGCAGCTCCTACGAGCAGTACTTC.

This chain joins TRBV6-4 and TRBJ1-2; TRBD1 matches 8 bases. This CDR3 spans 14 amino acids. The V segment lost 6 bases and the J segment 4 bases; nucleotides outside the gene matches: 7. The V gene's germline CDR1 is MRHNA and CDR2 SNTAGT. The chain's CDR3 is CASRAAGGSYGYTF. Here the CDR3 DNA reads TGTGCCAGCAGGGCGGCAGGGGGCTCCTATGGCTACACCTTC.

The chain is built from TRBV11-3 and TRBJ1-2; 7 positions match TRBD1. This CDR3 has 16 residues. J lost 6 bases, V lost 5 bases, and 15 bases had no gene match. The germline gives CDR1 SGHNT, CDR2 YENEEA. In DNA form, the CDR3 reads TGTGCCAGCAGCCCAGGACGAACAGGGGTTTTGAATGGCTACACCTTC. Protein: CASSPGRTGVLNGYTF.

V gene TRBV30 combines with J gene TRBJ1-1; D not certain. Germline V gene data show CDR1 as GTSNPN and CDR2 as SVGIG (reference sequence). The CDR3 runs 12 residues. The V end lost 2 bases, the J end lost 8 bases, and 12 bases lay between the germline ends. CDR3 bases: TGTGCCTGGAGTTCCGTGGACGGCGAAGCTTTCTTT. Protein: CAWSSVDGEAFF.